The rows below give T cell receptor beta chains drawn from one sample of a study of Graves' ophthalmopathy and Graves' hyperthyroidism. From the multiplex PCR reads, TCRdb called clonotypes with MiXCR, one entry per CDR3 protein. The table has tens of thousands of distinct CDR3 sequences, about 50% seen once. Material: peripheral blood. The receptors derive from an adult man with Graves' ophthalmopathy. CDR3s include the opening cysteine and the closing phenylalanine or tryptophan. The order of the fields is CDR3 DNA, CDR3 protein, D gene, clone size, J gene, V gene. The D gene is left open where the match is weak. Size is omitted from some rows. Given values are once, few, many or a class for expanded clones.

TGCAGCGTTGGGCAAGAGACCCAGTACTTC | CSVGQETQYF | NA | NA | TRBJ2-5 | TRBV29-1
TGTGCCAGCAGCTTAACTAGCGGGAGGGGCTCTGGGGCCAACGTCCTGACTTTC | CASSLTSGRGSGANVLTF | TRBD2 | many | TRBJ2-6 | TRBV7-8
TGTGCCAGCAGCGTAGGGCGGGGCAGGGAGACCCAGTACTTC | CASSVGRGRETQYF | NA | few | TRBJ2-5 | TRBV9
TGTGCTAGTATCTTCTCTGGGGCCAACGTCCTGACTTTC | CASIFSGANVLTF | NA | NA | TRBJ2-6 | TRBV13
TGTGCCAGCAGCTTGGTTAGCGGGGGGGTTGGCGGGGAGCTGTTTTTT | CASSLVSGGVGGELFF | TRBD2 | many | TRBJ2-2 | TRBV7-2
TGCAGTGCTAGAGAAGTAGCGGGACGCTCCTACGAGCAGTACTTC | CSAREVAGRSYEQYF | TRBD2 | many | TRBJ2-7 | TRBV20-1
TGCAGTGCTATCCAGGGCCCTAATCAGCCCCAGCATTTT | CSAIQGPNQPQHF | NA | few | TRBJ1-5 | TRBV20-1
TGCAGTGTAGGCATTTGGGCTGAGGCTTCCTTT | CSVGIWAEASF | NA | NA | TRBJ1-1 | TRBV20-1
TGTGCCAGCAGTTTAAGGGGTGGGAGCCGTCGGACCCAGTACTTC | CASSLRGGSRRTQYF | NA | many | TRBJ2-5 | TRBV12-3/TRBV12-4
TGTGCCAGCAGAATGAGCGGACAGGGGAAAGAGACCCAGTACTTC | CASRMSGQGKETQYF | TRBD1 | NA | TRBJ2-5 | TRBV6-1
TGTGCCAGTAGTATAGAGGACAGTTCGATGGAGACCCAGTACTTC | CASSIEDSSMETQYF | NA | few | TRBJ2-5 | TRBV19
TGTGCCAGCAGCTTAGATGGGGGGCGAGGAACTGAAGCTTTCTTT | CASSLDGGRGTEAFF | NA | NA | TRBJ1-1 | TRBV7-8
TGCAGTGCTAGAGATAAGGAGGGAGGCCACAATGAGCAGTTCTTC | CSARDKEGGHNEQFF | NA | few | TRBJ2-1 | TRBV20-1
TGCGCCAGCAGCCAAGTACCGCAGGCGACAGGAAACACCATATATTTT | CASSQVPQATGNTIYF | NA | NA | TRBJ1-3 | TRBV4-1
TGTGCCATCAGTGAGTCCGTGGGACAGGGAACCGAGCAGTACTTC | CAISESVGQGTEQYF | TRBD1 | medium-sized | TRBJ2-7 | TRBV10-3
TGTGCCAGCAGGCAGACAGGGCGGGTCGAGCAGTACTTC | CASRQTGRVEQYF | TRBD1 | NA | TRBJ2-7 | TRBV28
TGTCCCAGCAGCTTGAGGGGCAGGGCTGAAGCTTTCTTT | CPSSLRGRAEAFF | NA | NA | TRBJ1-1 | TRBV5-4
TGTGCCAGCAGCTATATGCAGGGCAGGGTGGGAGAGACCCAGTACTTC | CASSYMQGRVGETQYF | NA | once | TRBJ2-5 | TRBV5-4
TGTGCCAGCATCACCGGGGGCAGGGCCCTCCACTTT | CASITGGRALHF | NA | NA | TRBJ1-6 | TRBV2
TGCAGCGTTGATTGTAGCGAGGAGAGCAATGAGCAGTTCTTC | CSVDCSEESNEQFF | NA | medium-sized | TRBJ2-1 | TRBV29-1
TGTGCCAGCAGGTCGGGGGGGGAGGCTGGCTACACCTTC | CASRSGGEAGYTF | NA | many | TRBJ1-2 | TRBV6-6
TGTGCCAGCGATATGACAGGCCGGGGCTATGGCTACACCTTC | CASDMTGRGYGYTF | NA | many | TRBJ1-2 | TRBV6-1
TGCGCCAGCAGCTTGGACAGATTACCTGGAAACACCATATATTTT | CASSLDRLPGNTIYF | NA | NA | TRBJ1-3 | TRBV5-1
TGTGCCAGCAGCGTAGCTAGCGGGTATAATGAAAAACTGTTTTTT | CASSVASGYNEKLFF | NA | many | TRBJ1-4 | TRBV9
TGCAGCGTTGAAGATCGGGGGGAGTACAATGAGCAGTTCTTC | CSVEDRGEYNEQFF | TRBD2 | medium-sized | TRBJ2-1 | TRBV29-1
TGTGCCAGCAGTGTTTCGGGGGGTGACACTGAAGCTTTCTTT | CASSVSGGDTEAFF | NA | many | TRBJ1-1 | TRBV2
TGTGCCTGGAGTGTACGGGGGAGTTTTCGACTAGCGGGATCCTACGAGCAGTACTTC | CAWSVRGSFRLAGSYEQYF | TRBD2 | NA | TRBJ2-7 | TRBV30
TGCAGTGCTAGGGTGAACACTGAAGCTTTCGGGGAGCTGTTTTTT | CSARVNTEAFGELFF | NA | NA | TRBJ2-2 | TRBV20-1
TGTGCCAGCAGCTTAGCAATGGATCAGCAGCCCCAGCATTTT | CASSLAMDQQPQHF | NA | medium-sized | TRBJ1-5 | TRBV7-6
TGCAGTGCCGTAGTGTTGACCACTAGCACAGATACGCAGTATTTT | CSAVVLTTSTDTQYF | NA | NA | TRBJ2-3 | TRBV20-1
TGTGCCAGCAGCCCTGGGCTTGGGGAGCAGTACTTC | CASSPGLGEQYF | NA | NA | TRBJ2-7 | TRBV12-3/TRBV12-4